This entry lists 28 T cell receptor beta chains sequenced from one sample in a study of blood T cell repertoires in COVID-19. The protocol was immunoSEQ multiplex PCR, while the TCRdb copy is restricted to in-frame clones and leaves out a portion. This sample has roughly 670,000 clones, with about 87% found just once. The sequenced sample was peripheral blood. These receptors originate from a woman aged 18-35 years with acute or convalescent COVID-19.

The chain carries TRBV6-6 and TRBJ2-2; D possibly corresponds to TRBD1 (5 bases). Trimming left V 7 bases short and J 8 bases short, with 17 bases between. The CDR3 spans 14 residues. Germline V gives CDR1 MNHNY, CDR2 SVGAGI (reference sequence). CDR3 coding DNA: TGTGCCAGCAAGCAGGGTCCCTACGGGGGGGAGCTGTTTTTT. Residues: CASKQGPYGGELFF.

This clone has more than one count but fewer than ten. The chain has TRBV15 and TRBJ2-7; the D gene is possibly TRBD2 (5 bases). V gave up 0 bases and J gave up 7 bases, with 13 bases separating them. The CDR3 is made up of 14 amino acids. Germline V gene data show CDR1 as LNHNV and CDR2 as YYDKDF (reference sequence). The CDR3 reads CATSRDLSAGEQYF. In DNA, the CDR3 is TGTGCCACCAGCAGAGATCTGTCGGCGGGTGAGCAGTACTTC.

This clone was found once. The rearrangement joins TRBV7-8 to TRBJ1-1, with 12 nucleotides matching TRBD1. CDR3 length: 18 residues. The V segment lost 3 bases and the J segment 3 bases; nucleotides outside the gene matches: 11. Germline assignment: CDR1 SGHVS and CDR2 FQNEAQ. The CDR3 nucleotides read TGTGCCAGCAGCTTCCCTTGGGACAGGGGGCGCTTGGACACTGAAGCTTTCTTT. Translated: CASSFPWDRGRLDTEAFF.

The chain is built from TRBV13 and TRBJ1-1, with 9 bases lining up with TRBD1. The CDR3 consists of 13 residues. V trimming: 5 bases; J trimming: 4 bases; junction bases outside the gene matches: 2. CDR1 and CDR2 (germline): PRHDT, FYEKMQ (reference sequence). The CDR3 is CASSLDRGTEAFF. The CDR3 nucleotides read TGTGCCAGCAGCCTGGACAGGGGCACTGAAGCTTTCTTT. The complete variable domain, with remaining parts taken from reference TRBV13 and TRBJ1-1, reads AAGVIQSPRHLIKEKRETATLKCYPIPRHDTVYWYQQGPGQDPQFLISFYEKMQSDKGSIPDRFSAQQFSDYHSELNMSSLELGDSALYFCASSLDRGTEAFFGQGTRLTVV.

The CDR3 region is CARSLARTPREQFF. The CDR3 DNA follows: TGTGCCAGAAGCTTAGCAAGGACACCTCGGGAGCAGTTCTTC. V usage is TRBV5-3 and J usage is TRBJ2-1; possible D gene TRBD1, 5 bases. TRBV5-3 is placed among ORFs of uncertain function. V was clipped by 2 bases and J by 10 bases, with 16 bases between them. This CDR3 has 14 residues.

CDR3 sequence: CAWSRVNYGYTF. The CDR3 region has the DNA TGTGCCTGGAGTCGAGTTAACTATGGCTACACCTTC. The gene calls are TRBV30 and TRBJ1-2; D unclear. This CDR3 has 12 residues. The germline gives CDR1 GTSNPN, CDR2 SVGIG (reference sequence). Trimming removed 2 bases at V and 1 base at J, with 5 bases between.

The CDR3 sequence: CASSQRQGSYNEQFF. The DNA of the CDR3 is TGCGCCAGCAGCCAAAGACAGGGGTCCTACAATGAGCAGTTCTTC. J is TRBJ2-1 and V is TRBV5-1, with 8 nucleotides matching TRBD1. The CDR3 contains 15 residues. V was pared by 4 bases and J by 1 base, with 4 bases of the junction left unmatched. Germline V gene sequence: CDR1 SGHRS, CDR2 YFSETQ.

The chain is built from TRBV2 and TRBJ2-3; no clear D. Trimming left V 6 bases short and J 3 bases short, with 7 bases between. CDR3 length equals 12 residues. The germline CDR1 and CDR2 sequences are SNHLY and FYNNEI. In DNA form, the CDR3 reads TGTGCCAGCAGCCTCCTTACAGATACGCAGTATTTT. Translating it yields CASSLLTDTQYF.

The chain joins TRBV6-5 to TRBJ1-2, with no clear D. Trimming cost V 6 bases and J 3 bases, with 8 bases left between them. This CDR3 has 12 amino acids. Germline V CDR1 and CDR2: MNHEY, SVGAGI. The CDR3 loop reads CASSRRDYGYTF. The CDR3 DNA reads as TGTGCCAGCAGCCGACGGGACTATGGCTACACCTTC.

V is TRBV27 and J is TRBJ2-7; TRBD2 matches 12 bases. The J segment lost 7 bases and the V segment lost 3 bases, leaving 7 bases of the junction unmatched. The CDR3 sequence is 15 residues long. Germline lookup yields CDR1 MNHEY and CDR2 SMNVEV (reference sequence). CDR3 coding DNA: TGTGCCAGCAGTTTCTCTAGCGGGGGGGTACTGGAGCAGTACTTC. This gives the protein CASSFSSGGVLEQYF.

This clone was counted once. The rearrangement links TRBV2 to TRBJ2-7; a weak D match, TRBD1 (6 bases). Trimming left V 2 bases short and J 4 bases short, with 15 bases between. This CDR3 is 15 amino acids long. CDR1 SNHLY and CDR2 FYNNEI come from the germline V gene. The CDR3 DNA sequence: TGTGCCAGCAGTGAACAGGGGCCCTCGACTTACGAGCAGTACTTC. Amino acid sequence: CASSEQGPSTYEQYF.

The chain recombines TRBV3-1 (or the pseudogene TRBV3-2) with TRBJ1-2, with 8 nucleotides matching TRBD1. The CDR3 runs to 13 residues. Germline CDR1 is LGHDT and CDR2 is YNNKEL (reference sequence). J lost 11 bases, V lost 4 bases, and 9 bases had no gene match. The CDR3 is CASSLGQGGGYTF. For the CDR3, the DNA is TGTGCCAGCAGCCTCGGACAGGGAGGGGGGTACACCTTC.

The chain uses TRBV18 and TRBJ1-1; TRBD1 is a possible D gene (6 bases). Germline V lookup: CDR1 KGHSH, CDR2 LQKENI. The CDR3 totals 15 residues. With 2 bases removed from V and 0 bases from J, the gap between germline ends came to 10 bases. CDR3 amino acids: CASSPSQGVNTEAFF. DNA of the CDR3: TGTGCCAGCTCACCATCACAGGGAGTGAACACTGAAGCTTTCTTT.

The chain links TRBV19 to TRBJ2-1; 7 bases map to TRBD1. This CDR3 is 15 amino acids long. Germline lookup yields CDR1 LNHDA and CDR2 SQIVND (reference sequence). V dropped 6 bases and J dropped 3; count of bases not matched to a gene: 8. The chain's CDR3 is CASRKGAGNYNEQFF. Written as DNA, the CDR3 is TGTGCCAGTAGAAAGGGGGCAGGGAACTACAATGAGCAGTTCTTC.

The chain combines TRBV30 with TRBJ1-3; TRBD1 matches 8 bases. V shed 2 bases, J shed 7 bases, and the junction held 13 bases outside the gene matches. The CDR3 sequence is 16 residues long. Germline CDR1 reads GTSNPN; CDR2 reads SVGIG (reference sequence). The CDR3 is CAWSSAGGSARNTIYF. The CDR3 nucleotides read TGTGCCTGGAGTAGTGCAGGGGGCAGTGCTCGGAACACCATATATTTT.

The chain employs TRBV12-3 or TRBV12-4 and TRBJ1-1; possibly TRBD1 for D (6 bases). V gave up 5 bases and J gave up 3 bases, with 10 bases separating them. The CDR3 is made up of 13 amino acids. The CDR3 here is CASSNGQHTEAFF. The DNA of the CDR3 is TGTGCCAGCAGTAACGGACAGCACACTGAAGCTTTCTTT.

The V call is TRBV30, the J call TRBJ1-2; 7 bases agree with TRBD1. V gave up 5 bases and J gave up 6 bases; unmatched junction bases: 9. The CDR3 is 13 residues long. The germline gives CDR1 GTSNPN, CDR2 SVGIG (reference sequence). Here the CDR3 reads CAWASRDSDGYTF. CDR3 coding DNA: TGTGCCTGGGCGTCCCGGGACAGTGATGGCTACACCTTC. The complete variable domain, with remaining parts taken from reference TRBV30 and TRBJ1-2, reads SQTIHQWPATLVQPVGSPLSLECTVEGTSNPNLYWYRQAAGRGLQLLFYSVGIGQISSEVPQNLSASRPQDRQFILSSKKLLLSDSGFYLCAWASRDSDGYTFGSGTRLTVV.

The chain is built from TRBV19 and TRBJ1-5; D is perhaps TRBD1 (6 bases). CDR1 is LNHDA, CDR2 SQIVND, per germline (reference sequence). Trimming stripped 9 bases from V and 0 bases from J, with 21 bases between. The CDR3 covers 17 residues. The CDR3 bases are TGTGCCAGCCAGACAGGCCCAACATCGTATAGCAATCAGCCCCAGCATTTT. Encoded protein: CASQTGPTSYSNQPQHF. Based on the CDR3 plus reference TRBV19 and TRBJ1-5, the full variable domain is DGGITQSPKYLFRKEGQNVTLSCEQNLNHDAMYWYRQDPGQGLRLIYYSQIVNDFQKGDIAEGYSVSREKKESFPLTVTSAQKNPTAFYLCASQTGPTSYSNQPQHFGDGTRLSIL.

V gene TRBV6-2 or TRBV6-3 combines with J gene TRBJ2-7; 8 bases are a match to TRBD1. CDR1 is MNHEY and CDR2 is SVGEGT in the germline V gene. The CDR3 loop spans 15 amino acids. With 4 bases clipped from V and 4 bases from J, the junction kept 9 bases outside the gene matches. Here the CDR3 reads CASSSIPDREYEQYF. In nucleotides, the CDR3 is TGTGCCAGCAGTTCCATTCCGGACAGGGAGTACGAGCAGTACTTC.

The chain has TRBV7-2 and TRBJ1-2; D perhaps matches TRBD1 (6 bases). CDR1 and CDR2 from the germline V gene are SGHTA and FQGNSA. The CDR3 contains 14 residues. Trimming took off 3 bases at V and 6 bases at J, with 14 bases between the two ends. DNA for the CDR3: TGTGCCAGCAGCTTCGCTGGGGGGGCGGATGGCTACACCTTC. Residues: CASSFAGGADGYTF.

The rearrangement uses TRBV6-6 and TRBJ1-3, with a weak D call TRBD1 (5 bases). V was shortened by 8 bases and J by 2 bases, with 13 bases between the two germline ends. This CDR3 contains 14 residues. CDR1 is MNHNY, CDR2 SVGAGI, per germline (reference sequence). CDR3 nucleotide sequence: TGTGCCAGCTACTTTTCGGGGGCTGGAAACACCATATATTTT. This gives the protein CASYFSGAGNTIYF.

V usage is TRBV12-5 and J usage is TRBJ2-7, with 11 bases identical to TRBD2. V lost 2 bases and J lost 1; bases outside the gene matches: 7. Looked up from germline, CDR1 is LGHNT and CDR2 is FRNRAP. This CDR3 contains 17 residues. CDR3 protein: CASGLRLAGGPSYEQYF. DNA for the CDR3: TGTGCTAGTGGTTTGCGCCTAGCGGGGGGCCCGTCCTACGAGCAGTACTTC.

The rearrangement uses TRBV7-9 and TRBJ1-2; 10 bases map to TRBD1. The V and J ends lost 4 bases and 3 bases, in that order; junction bases with no gene match: 5. This CDR3 is built from 15 residues. Germline CDR1 and CDR2: SEHNR and FQNEAQ (reference sequence). The DNA for the CDR3 is TGTGCCAGCAGCTCCAGGGACAGGGGCGACTATGGCTACACCTTC. Its translation is CASSSRDRGDYGYTF.

The V call is TRBV29-1, the J call TRBJ1-1, with 11 bases matching TRBD1. The CDR3 sequence is 14 residues long. The junction had 5 bases not matched to a gene; V was cut back by 1 base and J by 7 bases. Germline loops: CDR1 SQVTM, CDR2 ANQGSEA. The CDR3 coding sequence is TGCAGCGTTGAAGGGACAGGGGGCGTTGTTGAAGCTTTCTTT. Amino acid sequence: CSVEGTGGVVEAFF.

This chain joins TRBV5-5 and TRBJ1-1; no clear D. The germline V gene has CDR1 SGHKS and CDR2 YYEKEE (reference sequence). The CDR3 has 15 amino acids. Trimming took 4 bases from V and 1 from J, leaving 14 bases between them. CDR3 nucleotides: TGTGCCAGCAGCCCCCAGCGGGTAAGGAACACTGAAGCTTTCTTT. Protein: CASSPQRVRNTEAFF.

The chain has TRBV5-8 and TRBJ1-1; 7 nucleotides agree with TRBD1. The germline gives CDR1 SGHTS, CDR2 YDEGEE. CDR3 length: 12 amino acids. V lost 4 bases and J lost 5; bases outside the gene matches: 2. CDR3 coding DNA: TGTGCCAGCAGCGTACAGGGGACTGAAGCTTTCTTT. It codes for CASSVQGTEAFF.

The chain employs TRBV9 and TRBJ2-5; a possible D gene is TRBD2 (6 bases). The germline V and J ends were trimmed by 2 bases and 2 bases, with 10 bases remaining between them. Looked up from germline, CDR1 is SGDLS and CDR2 is YYNGEE. The CDR3 runs to 14 residues. CDR3: CASSVSGGQETQYF. CDR3 in DNA: TGTGCCAGCAGCGTGTCCGGGGGACAAGAGACCCAGTACTTC.

V gene TRBV4-1 combines with J gene TRBJ1-2, with no clear D. The germline CDR1 and CDR2 sequences are MGHRA and YSYEKL. Trimming cost V 8 bases and J 8 bases, with 21 bases left between them. This CDR3 contains 14 residues. CDR3 loop: CASQRTVIIGGYTF. CDR3 in DNA: TGCGCCAGCCAGAGGACTGTAATTATTGGGGGCTACACCTTC.